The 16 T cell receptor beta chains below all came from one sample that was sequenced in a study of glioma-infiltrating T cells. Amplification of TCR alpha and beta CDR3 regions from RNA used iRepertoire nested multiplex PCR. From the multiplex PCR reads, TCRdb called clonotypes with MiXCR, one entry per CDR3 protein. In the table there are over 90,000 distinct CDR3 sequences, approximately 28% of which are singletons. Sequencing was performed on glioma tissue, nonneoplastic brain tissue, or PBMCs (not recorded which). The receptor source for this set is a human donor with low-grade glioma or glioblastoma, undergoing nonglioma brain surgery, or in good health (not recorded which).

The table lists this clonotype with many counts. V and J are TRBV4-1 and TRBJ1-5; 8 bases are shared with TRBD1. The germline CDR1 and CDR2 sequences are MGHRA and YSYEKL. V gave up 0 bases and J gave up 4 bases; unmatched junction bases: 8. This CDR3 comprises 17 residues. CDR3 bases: TGCGCCAGCAGCCAAGATTTAATACGACAGGGGAATCAGCCCCAGCATTTT. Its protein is CASSQDLIRQGNQPQHF.

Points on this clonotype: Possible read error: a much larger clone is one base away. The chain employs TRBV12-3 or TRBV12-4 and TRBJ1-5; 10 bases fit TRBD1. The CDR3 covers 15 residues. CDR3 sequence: CASSPGQGRNQPKHF. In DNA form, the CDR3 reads TGTGCCAGCAGTCCGGGACAGGGGCGCAATCAGCCCAAGCATTTT.

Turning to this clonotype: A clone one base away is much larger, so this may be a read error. For the CDR3, the DNA is TGTGCCAGCAGTTTTATTAGCCTTCCCTACGAGCAGTACTTC. It translates to CASSFISLPYEQYF. This chain uses TRBV28 with TRBJ2-7; D uncertain. Deletions cut 3 bases from V and 2 bases from J, with 11 bases between. Germline V gene sequence: CDR1 MDHEN, CDR2 SYDVKM. This CDR3 comprises 14 residues.

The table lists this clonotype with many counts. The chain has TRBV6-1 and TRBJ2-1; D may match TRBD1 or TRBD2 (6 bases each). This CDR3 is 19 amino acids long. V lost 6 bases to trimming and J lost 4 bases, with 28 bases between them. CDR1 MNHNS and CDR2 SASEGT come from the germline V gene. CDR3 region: CASSRVHKSGAGVYNEQFF. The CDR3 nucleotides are TGTGCCAGCAGCCGTGTGCATAAATCGGGGGCGGGCGTTTACAATGAGCAGTTCTTC.

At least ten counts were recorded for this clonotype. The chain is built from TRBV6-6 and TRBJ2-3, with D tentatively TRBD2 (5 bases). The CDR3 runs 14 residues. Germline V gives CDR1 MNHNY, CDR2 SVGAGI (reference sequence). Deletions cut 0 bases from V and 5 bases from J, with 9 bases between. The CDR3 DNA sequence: TGTGCCAGCAGTTACTCACTAGGAATAGATACGCAGTATTTT. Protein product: CASSYSLGIDTQYF.

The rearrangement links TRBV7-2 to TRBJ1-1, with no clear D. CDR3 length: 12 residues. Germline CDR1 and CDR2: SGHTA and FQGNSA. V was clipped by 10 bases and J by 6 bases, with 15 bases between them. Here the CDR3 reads CATEGMDPEAFF. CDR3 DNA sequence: TGTGCCACCGAGGGTATGGACCCTGAAGCTTTCTTT.

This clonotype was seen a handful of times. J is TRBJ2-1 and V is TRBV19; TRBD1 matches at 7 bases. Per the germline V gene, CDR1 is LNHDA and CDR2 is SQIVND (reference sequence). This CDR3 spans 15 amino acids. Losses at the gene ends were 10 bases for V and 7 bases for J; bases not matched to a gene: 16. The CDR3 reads CATQERPQGWNEQFF. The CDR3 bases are TGTGCCACCCAGGAGAGACCACAGGGGTGGAATGAGCAGTTCTTC. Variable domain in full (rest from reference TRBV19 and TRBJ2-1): DGGITQSPKYLFRKEGQNVTLSCEQNLNHDAMYWYRQDPGQGLRLIYYSQIVNDFQKGDIAEGYSVSREKKESFPLTVTSAQKNPTAFYLCATQERPQGWNEQFFGPGTRLTVL.

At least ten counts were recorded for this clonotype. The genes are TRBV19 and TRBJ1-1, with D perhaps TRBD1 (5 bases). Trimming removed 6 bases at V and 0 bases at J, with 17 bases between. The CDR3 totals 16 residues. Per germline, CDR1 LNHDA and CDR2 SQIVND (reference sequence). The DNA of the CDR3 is TGTGCCAGTAGCTTTTTAGCAGGGAAGGTGAACACTGAAGCTTTCTTT. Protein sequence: CASSFLAGKVNTEAFF.

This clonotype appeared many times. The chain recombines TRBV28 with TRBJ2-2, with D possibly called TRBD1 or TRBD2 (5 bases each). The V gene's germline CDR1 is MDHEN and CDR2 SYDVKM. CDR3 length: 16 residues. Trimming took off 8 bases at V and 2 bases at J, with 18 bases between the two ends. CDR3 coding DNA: TGTGCCAGCTTCCGTCGAGGGGCGATAAACACCGGGGAGCTGTTTTTT. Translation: CASFRRGAINTGELFF.

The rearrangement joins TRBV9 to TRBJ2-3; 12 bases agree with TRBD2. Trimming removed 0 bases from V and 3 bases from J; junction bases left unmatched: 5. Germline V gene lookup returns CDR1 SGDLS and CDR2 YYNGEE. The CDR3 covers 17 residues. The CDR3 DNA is TGTGCCAGCAGCGTAGGGAGTCTAGCGGGGGGGACAGATACGCAGTATTTT. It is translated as CASSVGSLAGGTDTQYF.

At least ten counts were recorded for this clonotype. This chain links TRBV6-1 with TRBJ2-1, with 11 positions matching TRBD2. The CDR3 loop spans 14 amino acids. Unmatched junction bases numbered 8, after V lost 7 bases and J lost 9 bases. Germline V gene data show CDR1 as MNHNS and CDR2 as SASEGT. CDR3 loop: CASNIAGGLGEQFF. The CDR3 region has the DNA TGTGCCAGCAACATAGCGGGGGGGCTGGGTGAGCAGTTCTTC.

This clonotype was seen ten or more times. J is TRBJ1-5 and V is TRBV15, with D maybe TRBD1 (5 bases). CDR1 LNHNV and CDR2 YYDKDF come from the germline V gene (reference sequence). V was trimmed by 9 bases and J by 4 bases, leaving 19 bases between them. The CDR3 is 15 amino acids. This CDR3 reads CATRQQESRNQPQHF. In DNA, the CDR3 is TGTGCCACACGACAGCAAGAGTCCAGGAATCAGCCCCAGCATTTT.

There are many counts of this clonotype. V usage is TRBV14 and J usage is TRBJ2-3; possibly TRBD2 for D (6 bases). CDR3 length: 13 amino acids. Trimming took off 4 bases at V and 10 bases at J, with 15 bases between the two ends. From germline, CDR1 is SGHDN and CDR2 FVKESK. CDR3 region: CASSLSTAGSQYF. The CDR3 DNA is TGTGCCAGCAGCCTCTCAACGGCGGGATCGCAGTATTTT.

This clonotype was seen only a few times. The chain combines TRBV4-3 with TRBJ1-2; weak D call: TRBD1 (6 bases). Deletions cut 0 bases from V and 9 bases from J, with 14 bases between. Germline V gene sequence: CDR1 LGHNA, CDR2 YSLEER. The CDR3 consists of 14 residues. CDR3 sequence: CASSQERGARSYTF. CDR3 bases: TGCGCCAGCAGCCAAGAACGGGGGGCGCGCAGCTACACCTTC.

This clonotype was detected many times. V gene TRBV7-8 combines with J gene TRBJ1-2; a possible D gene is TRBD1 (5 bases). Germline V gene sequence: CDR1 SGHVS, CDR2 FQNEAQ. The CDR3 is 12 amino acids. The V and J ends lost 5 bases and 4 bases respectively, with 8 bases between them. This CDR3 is CASSLDSYGYTF. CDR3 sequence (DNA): TGTGCCAGCAGCCTAGACAGCTATGGCTACACCTTC.

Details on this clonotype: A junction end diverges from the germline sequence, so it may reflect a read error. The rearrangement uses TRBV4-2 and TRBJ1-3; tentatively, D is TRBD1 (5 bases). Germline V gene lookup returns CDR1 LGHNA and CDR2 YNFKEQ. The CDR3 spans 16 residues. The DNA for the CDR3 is TGTGCCAGCAGCTTAGGGGACCTGGGGTCTGGAAACACCATATGTTTT. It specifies CASSLGDLGSGNTICF.